This is a list of T cell receptor beta chains from one sample in a study of cytomegalovirus exposure and HLA in healthy donors. The data were produced by immunoSEQ multiplex PCR, yet TCRdb's version contains in-frame clones alone and is incomplete. The repertoire holds 90,000 to 140,000 clones, with over 80% as singletons. Sequenced input: PBMCs. The receptor set was obtained from a young man in good health and CMV-seronegative. The CDR3 runs from the conserved cysteine through the conserved F or W. The order of the fields is clone size, J gene, D gene, V gene, CDR3 DNA, CDR3 protein. D genes are given only for firm matches. Expanded clones are given a class, and other clones once, few, many or no size at all.

clone size: .
J gene: TRBJ2-7
D gene: .
V gene: TRBV7-2
CDR3 DNA: TGTGCCAGCAGCTTACTTGGGACTTCCTTCTCCTACGAGCAGTACTTC
CDR3 protein: CASSLLGTSFSYEQYF

clone size: .
J gene: TRBJ1-2
D gene: .
V gene: TRBV20-1
CDR3 DNA: TGCAGTGCTATCCGGGGGGGGTACTACACCTTC
CDR3 protein: CSAIRGGYYTF

clone size: .
J gene: TRBJ2-2
D gene: .
V gene: TRBV7-3
CDR3 DNA: TGTGCCAGCAGCTTACCCCGCCCAGGGGCGAACACCGGGGAGCTGTTTTTT
CDR3 protein: CASSLPRPGANTGELFF

clone size: once
J gene: TRBJ2-3
D gene: .
V gene: TRBV5-1
CDR3 DNA: TGCGCCAGCAGTCCCGGGAACACAGATACGCAGTATTTT
CDR3 protein: CASSPGNTDTQYF

clone size: few
J gene: TRBJ1-2
D gene: TRBD1
V gene: TRBV10-2
CDR3 DNA: TGCGCCAGCGGCGACAGGGAGGCGAGTTGGAACTATGGCTACACCTTC
CDR3 protein: CASGDREASWNYGYTF

clone size: .
J gene: TRBJ1-5
D gene: TRBD1
V gene: TRBV28
CDR3 DNA: TGTGCCAGCAGTTTGGGGGCCGGGACAGGGCTTCAGCCCCAGCATTTT
CDR3 protein: CASSLGAGTGLQPQHF

clone size: .
J gene: TRBJ2-2
D gene: TRBD2
V gene: TRBV19
CDR3 DNA: TGTGCCAGTAGTAGACTAGCGGGAGACACCGGGGAGCTGTTTTTT
CDR3 protein: CASSRLAGDTGELFF

clone size: .
J gene: TRBJ2-7
D gene: TRBD2
V gene: TRBV6-5
CDR3 DNA: TGTGCCAGCAGTTACTCACTAGCGGGAGCCGAGCAGTACTTC
CDR3 protein: CASSYSLAGAEQYF

clone size: .
J gene: TRBJ1-5
D gene: .
V gene: TRBV6-5
CDR3 DNA: TGTGCCAGCAGCCAAATCCAGGGTGATCAGCCCCAGCATTTT
CDR3 protein: CASSQIQGDQPQHF

clone size: .
J gene: TRBJ2-7
D gene: TRBD2
V gene: TRBV11-2
CDR3 DNA: TGTGCCAGCAGCTCGGGACTAGCGGGAGGGCCCTCCTACGAGCAGTACTTC
CDR3 protein: CASSSGLAGGPSYEQYF

clone size: .
J gene: TRBJ2-5
D gene: .
V gene: TRBV20-1
CDR3 DNA: TGCAGTGCTAGGACAGGATCCGGGTTGTACTTC
CDR3 protein: CSARTGSGLYF

clone size: .
J gene: TRBJ2-7
D gene: .
V gene: TRBV5-5
CDR3 DNA: TGTGCCAGCAGCCCCGCCTACGAGCAGTACTTC
CDR3 protein: CASSPAYEQYF

clone size: .
J gene: TRBJ1-2
D gene: TRBD1
V gene: TRBV28
CDR3 DNA: TGTGCCAGCAAACAGGGGGCCTCTGGCTACACCTTC
CDR3 protein: CASKQGASGYTF

clone size: .
J gene: TRBJ2-7
D gene: .
V gene: TRBV19
CDR3 DNA: TGTGCCAGTAGTACGCTACAGGGATACGAGCAGTACTTC
CDR3 protein: CASSTLQGYEQYF

clone size: .
J gene: TRBJ1-1
D gene: TRBD1
V gene: TRBV2
CDR3 DNA: TGTGCCAGCAGTGAAAGGGACAGGGATTACACTGAAGCTTTCTTT
CDR3 protein: CASSERDRDYTEAFF

clone size: .
J gene: TRBJ1-2
D gene: .
V gene: TRBV7-9
CDR3 DNA: TGTTCCAGCAGCTTACTCGGGAGCCTGGAGGACTATGGCTACACCTTC
CDR3 protein: CSSSLLGSLEDYGYTF

clone size: .
J gene: TRBJ2-1
D gene: TRBD2
V gene: TRBV5-1
CDR3 DNA: TGCGCCAGCAGCGCACCGGGACTAGCAAACAATGAGCAGTTCTTC
CDR3 protein: CASSAPGLANNEQFF

clone size: .
J gene: TRBJ1-5
D gene: .
V gene: TRBV6-1
CDR3 DNA: TGTGCCAGCAGTGAAGCGCTAGGAGGGGATCAGCCCCAGCATTTT
CDR3 protein: CASSEALGGDQPQHF